Below are 9 T cell receptor beta chains sequenced from a single sample in a study of blood T cell repertoires in COVID-19. The table came from immunoSEQ multiplex PCR; TCRdb's copy has only in-frame clones and leaves some out. The sample records about 140,000 clones, roughly 84% being singletons. Input material: peripheral blood. These receptors came from a woman in her sixties with acute or convalescent COVID-19.

This clone was counted a few times. The V call is TRBV9, the J call TRBJ1-6; D is unresolved. This CDR3 has 13 residues. Deletions cut 0 bases from V and 9 bases from J, with 7 bases between. CDR1 and CDR2 (germline): SGDLS, YYNGEE. CDR3 coding DNA: TGTGCCAGCAGCGTAGGGGCTCCTTCACCCCTCCACTTT. Translating gives CASSVGAPSPLHF. Full variable domain (missing parts from reference TRBV9 and TRBJ1-6): DSGVTQTPKHLITATGQRVTLRCSPRSGDLSVYWYQQSLDQGLQFLIQYYNGEERAKGNILERFSAQQFPDLHSELNLSSLELGDSALYFCASSVGAPSPLHFGNGTRLTVT.

The chain is built from TRBV5-1 and TRBJ2-5, with 14 bases aligning to TRBD2. V was clipped by 6 bases and J by 0 bases; unmatched bases: 4. The germline V gene has CDR1 SGHRS and CDR2 YFSETQ. This CDR3 contains 16 residues. CDR3 nucleotide sequence: TGCGCCAGCACCAGACTAGCGGGAGGGTACCAAGAGACCCAGTACTTC. It translates to CASTRLAGGYQETQYF.

The gene calls are TRBV11-2 and TRBJ2-1; 12 bases fit TRBD1. After removal of 1 base from V and 10 bases from J, the junction contained 8 bases not matched to a gene. This CDR3 spans 16 amino acids. In germline, CDR1 is SGHAT, CDR2 FQNNGV. CDR3 coding DNA: TGTGCCAGCAGCTTAGTTTCGGGACAGGGGGCCCCGGAGCAGTTCTTC. It specifies CASSLVSGQGAPEQFF.

The CDR3 protein is CATSAGPGVGQPQHF. As DNA, the CDR3 is TGTGCCACCTCAGCGGGACCTGGGGTGGGTCAGCCCCAGCATTTT. V is TRBV15 and J is TRBJ1-5; possibly TRBD1 for D (5 bases). Germline values: CDR1 LNHNV, CDR2 YYDKDF (reference sequence). The CDR3 contains 15 residues. Between the trimmed V and J ends, which lost 8 bases and 6 bases, there was a span of 20 bases.

The genes are TRBV5-1 and TRBJ1-3; tentative D call: TRBD1 (6 bases). The CDR3 length is 16 residues. V shed 4 bases and J shed 4 bases, with 18 bases lying between them. Germline V gives CDR1 SGHRS, CDR2 YFSETQ. CDR3 residues: CASSPTTGLDGNTIYF. The CDR3 DNA reads TGCGCCAGCAGCCCCACTACAGGGTTGGACGGAAACACCATATATTTT. Full variable domain (missing parts from reference TRBV5-1 and TRBJ1-3): KAGVTQTPRYLIKTRGQQVTLSCSPISGHRSVSWYQQTPGQGLQFLFEYFSETQRNKGNFPGRFSGRQFSNSRSEMNVSTLELGDSALYLCASSPTTGLDGNTIYFGEGSWLTVV.

The chain couples TRBV6-5 to TRBJ2-1, with D unclear. Germline V CDR1 and CDR2: MNHEY, SVGAGI. Between the trimmed V and J ends, which lost 5 bases and 5 bases, there was a span of 4 bases. The CDR3 loop spans 11 amino acids. The CDR3 DNA sequence: TGTGCCAGCAGTCAGAACAATGAGCAGTTCTTC. It encodes CASSQNNEQFF.

The genes are TRBV5-1 and TRBJ1-3, with D possibly being TRBD1 (6 bases). CDR1 SGHRS and CDR2 YFSETQ come from the germline V gene. V was clipped by 0 bases and J by 0 bases, with 19 bases between them. The length of the CDR3 is 19 residues. CDR3 region: CASSLVSGATPSSGNTIYF. The CDR3 DNA follows: TGCGCCAGCAGCTTGGTTTCAGGGGCCACTCCGAGCTCTGGAAACACCATATATTTT.

The chain joins TRBV7-2 to TRBJ2-7, with 7 bases identical to TRBD2. V shed 5 bases, J shed 0 bases, and the junction held 7 bases outside the gene matches. CDR3 length: 15 residues. Germline CDR1 is SGHTA and CDR2 is FQGNSA. The CDR3 reads CASSTQAGSSYEQYF. CDR3 in DNA: TGTGCCAGCAGCACTCAAGCGGGGAGCTCCTACGAGCAGTACTTC.

As DNA, the CDR3 is TGTGCCAGCTCACCGGGACAGGGTTCTTTCTTAGGTGGCTACACCTTC. This gives the protein CASSPGQGSFLGGYTF. The chain is built from TRBV18 and TRBJ1-2, with 9 nucleotides matching TRBD1. The CDR3 is made up of 16 amino acids. Trimming removed 3 bases from V and 7 bases from J; junction bases left unmatched: 12. Germline loops: CDR1 KGHSH, CDR2 LQKENI.